The 9 T cell receptor beta chains listed next were all sequenced from one sample in a study of T cell responses to AZD1222 COVID-19 vaccine. Sequencing used immunoSEQ multiplex PCR; TCRdb keeps in-frame clones, though not all of them. Of 95,000 to 150,000 clones listed, roughly 86% were seen once; the top ten hold almost 4.5%. The sample was peripheral blood, taken on day 0 of AZD1222 vaccination. These receptors all stem from an adult in good health.

This chain connects TRBV11-2 to TRBJ1-2; D is undetermined. This CDR3 has 13 residues. Germline V CDR1 and CDR2: SGHAT, FQNNGV. The V end lost 5 bases, the J end lost 8 bases, and 15 bases lay between the germline ends. The DNA of the CDR3 is TGTGCCAGCAGCCACTACAGTGGAGGGGGCTACACCTTC. Residues: CASSHYSGGGYTF.

This chain connects TRBV3-1 (or the pseudogene TRBV3-2) to TRBJ1-6; 8 nucleotides line up with TRBD1. V gave up 1 base and J gave up 8 bases; unmatched junction bases: 4. Germline CDR1 reads LGHDT; CDR2 reads YNNKEL (reference sequence). The CDR3 length is 15 residues. CDR3 bases: TGTGCCAGCAGCCAAGGACAGGGGTGGGATTCACCCCTCCACTTT. Its translation: CASSQGQGWDSPLHF.

This chain joins TRBV30 and TRBJ1-2, with 8 positions matching TRBD1. Trimming removed 4 bases from V and 8 bases from J; junction bases left unmatched: 9. The CDR3 totals 13 residues. The germline gives CDR1 GTSNPN, CDR2 SVGIG (reference sequence). As DNA, the CDR3 is TGTGCCTGGACCCCCTACAGGGGGAGCGGCTACACCTTC. Translation: CAWTPYRGSGYTF.

CDR3 sequence reads: CASSPGRGYTF. In DNA form, the CDR3 reads TGCGCCAGCAGCCCAGGCAGAGGCTACACCTTC. J is TRBJ1-2 and V is TRBV5-1; D unclear. The CDR3 is made up of 11 amino acids. Between the trimmed V and J ends, which lost 4 bases and 8 bases, there was a span of 9 bases. The germline CDR1 and CDR2 sequences are SGHRS and YFSETQ.

The chain combines TRBV30 with TRBJ1-5; tentatively, D is TRBD1 (5 bases). Trimming took 2 bases from V and 5 from J, leaving 10 bases between them. CDR3 length: 13 amino acids. Looked up from germline, CDR1 is GTSNPN and CDR2 is SVGIG (reference sequence). CDR3 sequence reads: CAWSRTKDQPQHF. The CDR3, as DNA: TGTGCCTGGAGTCGGACAAAGGATCAGCCCCAGCATTTT. Filled out from reference TRBV30 and TRBJ1-5, the complete variable domain reads SQTIHQWPATLVQPVGSPLSLECTVEGTSNPNLYWYRQAAGRGLQLLFYSVGIGQISSEVPQNLSASRPQDRQFILSSKKLLLSDSGFYLCAWSRTKDQPQHFGDGTRLSIL.

This clone showed up just a few times. J is TRBJ1-5 and V is TRBV18, with D possibly TRBD1 on 6 matching bases. Deletions cut 1 base from V and 7 bases from J, with 14 bases between. CDR1 is KGHSH and CDR2 is LQKENI in the germline V gene. This CDR3 is 15 amino acids long. The CDR3 loop reads CASSPQGVSGQPQHF. The CDR3 region has the DNA TGTGCCAGCTCACCACAGGGGGTATCGGGGCAGCCCCAGCATTTT.

The chain employs TRBV28 and TRBJ1-1; D unclear. Trimming removed 5 bases at V and 0 bases at J, with 13 bases between. This CDR3 has 15 residues. Per the germline V gene, CDR1 is MDHEN and CDR2 is SYDVKM. In nucleotides, the CDR3 is TGTGCCAGCAGTCCGACGGGGAGGATGAACACTGAAGCTTTCTTT. This gives the protein CASSPTGRMNTEAFF.

The chain joins TRBV10-2 to TRBJ2-3; 9 nucleotides line up with TRBD2. The CDR3 has 15 amino acids. The V gene end was trimmed by 0 bases and the J gene end by 9 bases; junction bases not matched to a gene: 7. Germline CDR1 is WSHSY and CDR2 is SAAADI. CDR3 DNA sequence: TGCGCCAGCAGTGAGTCTAGCGGGAGATGGGAAACGCAGTATTTT. It specifies CASSESSGRWETQYF.

The CDR3 sequence is CAWSVRDREGEQYF. The CDR3 nucleotides are TGTGCCTGGAGTGTACGGGACAGGGAAGGCGAGCAGTACTTC. The V and J genes are TRBV30 and TRBJ2-7, with 9 bases identical to TRBD1. The V and J ends lost 0 bases and 6 bases, in that order; junction bases with no gene match: 6. In germline, CDR1 is GTSNPN, CDR2 SVGIG (reference sequence). The CDR3 spans 14 residues.